The rows below give T cell receptor beta chains drawn from one sample of a study of shared clonotypes between healthy human individuals. Profiling relied on immunoSEQ multiplex PCR, and the TCRdb table lists in-frame clones only, not all of them. The repertoire holds some 2,000,000 clones, with around 95% as singletons. The sequencing sample was made of naive CD4+ T cells sorted from blood. The receptors derive from a man younger than 30 in good health. CDR3s include the opening cysteine and the closing phenylalanine or tryptophan. D genes are given only for firm matches. Size is omitted from some rows. Given values are once, few, many or a class for expanded clones.

NA	TRBV30	TRBJ2-5	11	once	TGTGCCTGGGCCCTGCGGGAGACCCAGTACTTC	CAWALRETQYF
TRBD2	TRBV6-5	TRBJ2-7	14	NA	TGTGCCAGCAGTTACGTACAGGCTAGCGGCGAGCAGTACTTC	CASSYVQASGEQYF
TRBD2	TRBV19	TRBJ2-5	15	NA	TGTGCCAGTGGAACTAGCGGGGGATACCAAGAGACCCAGTACTTC	CASGTSGGYQETQYF
TRBD1	TRBV19	TRBJ1-5	16	NA	TGTGCCAGTGGATCCGACAGGGGGTATAGCAATCAGCCCCAGCATTTT	CASGSDRGYSNQPQHF
TRBD2	TRBV10-2	TRBJ2-3	17	NA	TGCGCCAGCAGTGAGAAAATGGGACTAGCGGACACAGATACGCAGTATTTT	CASSEKMGLADTDTQYF
TRBD2	TRBV5-1	TRBJ2-7	13	NA	TGCGCCAGCAGCTTGGTGGGAGGGCCCGAGCAGTACTTC	CASSLVGGPEQYF
NA	TRBV7-9	TRBJ2-7	14	NA	TGTGCCAGCAGCTTAGAAAGAGGGGGCTACGAGCAGTACTTC	CASSLERGGYEQYF
NA	TRBV11-2	TRBJ2-1	12	NA	TGTGCCAGCAGCCCCTCCGACTATGAGCAGTTCTTC	CASSPSDYEQFF
NA	TRBV10-1	TRBJ1-6	12	few	TGCGCCAGCAGTGAGTGGGGGTCACCCCTCCACTTT	CASSEWGSPLHF
NA	TRBV5-6	TRBJ2-3	14	NA	TGTGCCAGCAGCTTGATAACAACAACAGATACGCAGTATTTT	CASSLITTTDTQYF
NA	TRBV5-1	TRBJ1-2	14	NA	TGCGCCAGCAGCTTGGATGGGGGGAACTATGGCTACACCTTC	CASSLDGGNYGYTF
NA	TRBV11-3	TRBJ1-5	17	NA	TGTGCCAGCAGCCTCTCCCGGCGACAAGAGGGCTGCCAGCCCCAGCATTTT	CASSLSRRQEGCQPQHF
NA	TRBV10-3	TRBJ2-7	13	NA	TGTGCCATCAGCCCACAGGGTTTCCACGAGCAGTACTTC	CAISPQGFHEQYF
NA	TRBV18	TRBJ2-7	15	NA	TGTGCCAGCTCACCAGCCGGGACTTCCTCCTACGAGCAGTACTTC	CASSPAGTSSYEQYF
NA	TRBV28	TRBJ2-7	13	NA	TGTGCCAGCAGGACCGGAGGATCCTACGAGCAGTACTTC	CASRTGGSYEQYF
NA	TRBV27	TRBJ2-7	13	NA	TGTGCCAGCAGTTTTCTCGGCGGCTACGAGCAGTACTTC	CASSFLGGYEQYF
NA	TRBV6-1	TRBJ1-5	14	few	TGTGCCAGCAGTGTAGGCAGAAGCAATCAGCCCCAGCATTTT	CASSVGRSNQPQHF
NA	TRBV5-1	TRBJ2-2	11	NA	TGCGCCAGCAGCTTTGACGGGGAGCTGTTTTTT	CASSFDGELFF
NA	TRBV9	TRBJ1-6	14	few	TGTGCCAGCAGCGTAGTTGCGGGAGCTGCACCCCTCCACTTT	CASSVVAGAAPLHF
NA	TRBV12-1	TRBJ2-5	19	NA	TGTGCCAGCAGGGGAACCTCCACCCGACTAGCGGGGAACCAAGAGACCCAGTACTTC	CASRGTSTRLAGNQETQYF
NA	TRBV27	TRBJ2-3	13	NA	TGTGCCAGCGGCCTAGGGGTAGCAGATACGCAGTATTTT	CASGLGVADTQYF
NA	TRBV5-4	TRBJ2-3	13	NA	TGTGCCAGCAGCTACCCCTTAGGGGATACGCAGTATTTT	CASSYPLGDTQYF
TRBD2	TRBV5-1	TRBJ2-7	17	NA	TGCGCCAGCAGCTTGGCCATTTTCCAGCGGGGGATCTACGAGCAGTACTTC	CASSLAIFQRGIYEQYF
NA	TRBV11-2	TRBJ2-4	19	NA	TGTGCCAGCAGCTTAATGCCGGGAGGAGGGGGGGTAGCCAAAAACATTCAGTACTTC	CASSLMPGGGGVAKNIQYF
TRBD2	TRBV7-9	TRBJ2-5	13	NA	TGTGCCAGCAGCCCGGTAGCGGGGGAGACCCAGTACTTC	CASSPVAGETQYF
TRBD1	TRBV5-1	TRBJ2-7	14	NA	TGCGCCAGCAGCTCGGGACAGAATATCTACGAGCAGTACTTC	CASSSGQNIYEQYF
NA	TRBV29-1	TRBJ1-1	12	NA	TGCAGCGTCCATCCGGGGGGCACTGAAGCTTTCTTT	CSVHPGGTEAFF